The source of this TCR beta chain is a study of T cells expressing NK-cell markers. The overall study: Sorted CD3+CD56+NKG2C+, CD3+CD56+NKG2C- and CD3+CD56-NKG2C+ T-cell subsets were beta-chain profiled.

TCRdb reprocessed the 5' RACE reads, keeping one entry per CDR3 protein, no DNA. The table for this sample gives hundreds of thousands of distinct CDR3 sequences. The CDR3 is 19 residues long. Germline-derived CDR1 and CDR2 are SGHDN and FVKESK. The TCR sequence derives from a man younger than 35 in good health. The sequenced sample was blood T cells: a sorted CD56 or NKG2C T cell subset, CD4+ or CD8+ T cells, or bulk PBMC T cells (not recorded which). The chain joins TRBV14 to TRBJ2-1; TCRdb names TRBD2, which stays unverified in the absence of DNA. This CDR3 reads CASSQVMTWGLAVYNEQFF.